The 17 T cell receptor beta chains below all came from one sample that was sequenced in a study of blood T cell repertoires in COVID-19. The table came from immunoSEQ multiplex PCR; TCRdb's copy has only in-frame clones and leaves some out. The sample lists approximately 230,000 clones, roughly 88% occurring once. The sequencing input was peripheral blood. The receptors here all came from a middle-aged woman who had recovered from COVID-19.

CDR3: CASSLDAGPNYGYTF. CDR3 nucleotide sequence: TGTGCCAGCAGCTTAGACGCAGGGCCTAACTATGGCTACACCTTC. V is TRBV7-2 and J is TRBJ1-2; TRBD1 is a possible D gene (5 bases). There are 15 residues in the CDR3. Looked up from germline, CDR1 is SGHTA and CDR2 is FQGNSA. Trimming removed 1 base at V and 0 bases at J, with 9 bases between.

The chain uses TRBV18 and TRBJ1-6, with D maybe TRBD1 (5 bases). V shed 2 bases and J shed 7 bases, with 9 bases lying between them. CDR3 size: 14 residues. The germline CDR1 and CDR2 sequences are KGHSH and LQKENI. The CDR3 bases are TGTGCCAGCTCACCAGCGGGGCTGAATTCACCCCTCCACTTT. Its translation: CASSPAGLNSPLHF.

This sequence joins TRBV5-4 and TRBJ2-3, with a tentative D call TRBD1 (6 bases). The CDR3 is made up of 16 amino acids. V lost 0 bases to trimming and J lost 1 base, with 12 bases between them. CDR1 SGHNT and CDR2 YYREEE come from the germline V gene (reference sequence). The CDR3 bases are TGTGCCAGCAGCTTGGCCAACAGGGACGGCACAGATACGCAGTATTTT. As protein: CASSLANRDGTDTQYF.

The chain combines TRBV28 with TRBJ2-4, with TRBD1 matching over 7 bases. The CDR3 extends over 17 amino acids. Germline V gene lookup returns CDR1 MDHEN and CDR2 SYDVKM. V lost 2 bases, J lost 0 bases, and 7 bases stayed unmatched. The chain's CDR3 is CASSLRTGVGAKNIQYF. CDR3 coding DNA: TGTGCCAGCAGTTTACGTACAGGGGTGGGAGCCAAAAACATTCAGTACTTC.

This chain joins TRBV4-3 and TRBJ2-2; TRBD1 is a possible D gene (6 bases). CDR3 length: 17 amino acids. CDR1 and CDR2 (germline): LGHNA, YSLEER. V was trimmed by 2 bases and J by 0 bases, leaving 13 bases between them. For the CDR3, the DNA is TGCGCCAGCAGCCAACCGGACAGTTACACGAACACCGGGGAGCTGTTTTTT. This translates into CASSQPDSYTNTGELFF.

This clone has just a few counts. This chain joins TRBV19 and TRBJ1-1; D not certain. CDR1 is LNHDA and CDR2 is SQIVND in the germline V gene (reference sequence). The CDR3 has 14 residues. Trimming shortened V by 1 base and J by 0 bases, and 6 bases separated the two germline ends. The CDR3 DNA follows: TGTGCCAGTAGTATAGGCCGAGTGAACACTGAAGCTTTCTTT. It yields the protein CASSIGRVNTEAFF.

The genes are TRBV28 and TRBJ1-4, with TRBD1 matching 7 bases. The CDR3 is made up of 16 amino acids. Germline CDR1 MDHEN, CDR2 SYDVKM. The V segment lost 3 bases and the J segment 8 bases; nucleotides outside the gene matches: 12. The CDR3 nucleotides are TGTGCCAGCAGTTTCGAGGGGGCTCCCCCAAGAGAAAAACTGTTTTTT. Protein: CASSFEGAPPREKLFF.

The V gene is TRBV6-5, the J gene TRBJ2-7, with a possible D match to TRBD1 (6 bases). Germline values: CDR1 MNHEY, CDR2 SVGAGI. CDR3 length: 14 residues. With 5 bases removed from V and 6 bases from J, the gap between germline ends came to 17 bases. The CDR3 bases are TGTGCCAGCAGTAAAAATAGATTAGGGGGCGAGCAGTACTTC. It encodes CASSKNRLGGEQYF.

The gene calls are TRBV5-5 and TRBJ2-3, with no clear D. Trimming took off 3 bases at V and 5 bases at J, with 7 bases between the two ends. The CDR3 covers 12 residues. Germline lookup yields CDR1 SGHKS and CDR2 YYEKEE (reference sequence). The CDR3: CASSSRLDTQYF. CDR3 nucleotides: TGTGCCAGCAGCTCCCGACTAGATACGCAGTATTTT.

At least ten counts were recorded for this clone. The chain joins TRBV27 to TRBJ2-2, with D maybe TRBD2 (7 bases). Trimming removed 6 bases at V and 4 bases at J, with 27 bases between. CDR1 and CDR2 from the germline V gene are MNHEY and SMNVEV (reference sequence). The CDR3 sequence is 19 residues long. The CDR3 sequence: CASSVKKGGIRTLTGELFF. DNA for the CDR3: TGTGCCAGCAGCGTCAAGAAGGGGGGGATCAGGACCCTCACCGGGGAGCTGTTTTTT.

The chain couples TRBV9 to TRBJ2-5; 11 positions agree with TRBD2. The length of the CDR3 is 17 residues. V gave up 9 bases and J gave up 3 bases; unmatched junction bases: 16. Looked up from germline, CDR1 is SGDLS and CDR2 is YYNGEE. In DNA, the CDR3 is TGTGCCACCACATTCCCGCAGCTAGCGGGAGGAAAAGAGACCCAGTACTTC. Amino acids: CATTFPQLAGGKETQYF.

In its sample, this clone was seen a few times. The V and J genes are TRBV21-1 and TRBJ2-7; the table names TRBD1, a call not compared with the DNA. TRBV21-1 is recorded as a pseudogene. The CDR3 is 14 residues long. For the CDR3, the DNA is TGTGCCAGCAGCAAGGGCAGGGCCCCTGTTGAGCAGTACTTC. Translation: CASSKGRAPVEQYF.

This rearrangement joins TRBV19 to TRBJ1-2; 8 bases align to TRBD1. Germline V CDR1 and CDR2: LNHDA, SQIVND (reference sequence). The CDR3 is 11 residues long. J lost 3 bases, V lost 11 bases, and 2 bases had no gene match. In nucleotides, the CDR3 is TGTGCCTCACAGGGGGACTATGGCTACACCTTC. Translation: CASQGDYGYTF.

Here the CDR3 DNA reads TGTGCCAGCAGCATCCGGGACAGGCCCTATGGCTACACCTTC. Translating it yields CASSIRDRPYGYTF. The genes are TRBV21-1 and TRBJ1-2; the table assigns TRBD1, which was not confirmed against the DNA. TRBV21-1 is given as a pseudogene. The CDR3 runs 14 residues.

The chain is built from TRBV28 and TRBJ1-2; D is unresolved. CDR1 MDHEN and CDR2 SYDVKM come from the germline V gene. Trimming removed 4 bases at V and 5 bases at J, with 5 bases between. The CDR3 consists of 11 residues. This CDR3 reads CASSSRYGYTF. CDR3 nucleotides: TGTGCCAGCAGTTCCCGGTATGGCTACACCTTC.

V and J are TRBV2 and TRBJ2-7; 10 nucleotides match TRBD1. Germline trimming cut 1 base from V and 6 bases from J; bases unmatched to any gene: 15. Germline assignment: CDR1 SNHLY and CDR2 FYNNEI. This CDR3 has 18 residues. CDR3 region: CASSEGPARTGGRGEQYF. CDR3 DNA: TGTGCCAGCAGTGAAGGCCCCGCGAGGACAGGGGGAAGGGGCGAGCAGTACTTC.

The genes are TRBV19 and TRBJ2-2, with D possibly being TRBD2 (6 bases). V lost 3 bases and J lost 6, with 14 bases in between. Per the germline V gene, CDR1 is LNHDA and CDR2 is SQIVND (reference sequence). This CDR3 spans 15 amino acids. The CDR3 coding sequence is TGTGCCAGTAGTATTAGAGGGACTTCATCCGGGGAGCTGTTTTTT. It encodes CASSIRGTSSGELFF.